This T cell receptor (beta chain) was found in a study of blood T cell repertoires in COVID-19 (TCRdb year 2020). With respect to the entire study: Collaborator samples came from the United States, Italy and Spain and covered acute and convalescent phases of COVID-19. Subjects who had been exposed to COVID-19, were actively infected with it, or had recovered from it provided the deeply sampled blood TCRbeta repertoires that made up the dataset. A de-identified subject ID, COVID-19 status, age in years and sex were almost always included in the sample metadata. The prospective study material was composed of cDNA or gDNA derived from T cells, B-cell-depleted T cells, or PBMCs. A freely available public database, intended as a resource for researchers studying the immune response to SARS-CoV-2, is where the repertoires were released. Where available, HLA class I and class II types were obtained from metadata supplied by the sample provider rather than from assay-based typing. The samples were drawn from two sources: the first 160 participants of the ongoing ImmuneRACE study, and 1,000 to 1,500 subjects contributed by 6 global collaborators.

Whole blood was collected in K2EDTA tubes by collaborating institutions according to the institutions' own protocols. For TCRbeta analysis, collaborators shipped samples as frozen whole blood, isolated PBMCs, or DNA extracted from either of those sample types. According to the germline V gene, CDR1 reads SNHLY and CDR2 reads FYNNEI. From the cysteine up to the phenylalanine, the CDR3 has a length of 15 residues. Only the CDR3 DNA stays, 45 bases, in frame from base 1. For this chain, trimming is 10 bases at the V end and 4 bases at the J end, and the number of junction bases without a gene match is 14. TCRbeta CDR3 regions were amplified from genomic DNA using the immunoSEQ Assay, a bias-controlled multiplex PCR. Regarding the original processing steps: Within the assay, amplification of reference gene primers was used to estimate how many nucleated cells each sample contained. To quantify the absolute abundance of each unique TCRbeta CDR3 rearrangement, sequence reads were collapsed and filtered. Productive Simpson clonality was computed per sample as the square root of Simpson's diversity index over productive rearrangements. This immuneACCESS table, as held by TCRdb, lists in-frame sequences with V and J called but not all clones. Of the missing ones, under half trace to an unresolved V gene in checked studies; the others have no known cause. That table furnishes V, J and clone size, whereas the DNA furnished D and trimming. The sample yields approximately 200,000 clones; around 84% were counted once. The leading ten clones occupy almost 4.5% of the sample.

This clone was recorded once. The antigen this receptor binds is unknown. Per-base qualities were not stored, and no clone one base away is much larger. Overall results and qualifications from the work: The quantity of clinical and demographic metadata differed by source and by participant and was supplied without curation.

The specimen was peripheral blood. The source of this sequence is a man between 45 and 60 years old with acute or convalescent COVID-19. The rearrangement combines TRBV2 with TRBJ1-1; TRBD1 fits 8 bases in the junction. The CDR3 protein sequence reads: CATTSVQGAGTEAFF. The nucleotides read TGTGCCACAACCTCTGTGCAGGGGGCTGGCACTGAAGCTTTCTTT.